The present T cell receptor (beta chain) was sequenced within a study of blood T cell repertoires in COVID-19 (TCRdb year 2020). Regarding the complete study: The collaborator samples originated in the United States, Italy and Spain and spanned the acute and convalescent phases of COVID-19. The prospective study material was composed of cDNA or gDNA derived from T cells, B-cell-depleted T cells, or PBMCs. Deeply sampled blood TCRbeta repertoires from subjects exposed to, actively infected with, or recovered from COVID-19 were included in the dataset. The repertoires were made available in a free public database intended to serve as a resource for research on the immune response to SARS-CoV-2. The samples were drawn from two sources: the first 160 participants of the ongoing ImmuneRACE study, and 1,200 or so subjects contributed by 6 global collaborators. A de-identified subject ID, COVID-19 status, age in years and sex were almost always included in the sample metadata. Where HLA class I and class II types were available, the types were taken from metadata supplied by the sample provider, not from assay-based typing.

On the study overall, not on this receptor specifically: How much clinical and demographic metadata was included differed by source and by participant, and the metadata was provided uncurated.

TCRbeta CDR3 regions were amplified from genomic DNA by means of the immunoSEQ Assay, a bias-controlled multiplex PCR. The study's processing was this. The number of nucleated cells in each sample was estimated from the amplification of reference gene primers within the assay. Sequence reads were collapsed and filtered to measure the absolute abundance of every unique TCRbeta CDR3 rearrangement. Productive Simpson clonality was computed per sample as the square root of Simpson's diversity index over productive rearrangements. TCRdb limited this immuneACCESS table to in-frame rearrangements with V and J called. A share of clones is missing; checked studies link under half to unresolved V genes, and the rest is unexplained. That table supplies the V and J calls and clone size; D and trimming were determined from the DNA. The table for this sample lists about 88,000 clones; approximately 90% of them were counted only once. Of the sample, 1.5% to 2% is held by the ten largest clones.

The collaborating institutions used their own protocols to collect whole blood in K2EDTA tubes. Collaborator samples were shipped for TCRbeta analysis as frozen whole blood, isolated PBMCs, or DNA extracted from either sample type. Comment on this clone: Its binding antigen is unknown. Base qualities are not at hand, and no much larger clone is one base apart.

Sequencing input: peripheral blood. The sequence was collected from a man in his sixties with acute or convalescent COVID-19.

The DNA reads TGTGCCAGCAGTCCCCAGAACACCGGGGAGCTGTTTTTT. Its amino acids are CASSPQNTGELFF. The chain was built from TRBV27 and TRBJ2-2; confidence is insufficient to name the D gene. V is pared back by 5 bases and J by 1 base, with 5 bases lying between the germline termini. CDR1 is given as MNHEY and CDR2 as SMNVEV, both from the germline V gene (reference sequence). The CDR3 holds 13 amino acids from the cysteine to the phenylalanine. Left in the record is the CDR3 DNA by itself, 39 bases read in frame from the first base.